These 25 T cell receptor beta chains were all obtained from the same sample, sequenced in a study of T-cell reconstitution after alpha-beta-depleted transplantation in children. Unique molecular identifiers were incorporated into the prepared TCRbeta library. Each CDR3 protein is one row after TCRdb ran MiXCR on the PCR reads. This sample has 200,000 to 250,000 distinct CDR3 sequences, with about a tenth found just once. The sequences come from PBMCs, collected before TCRalphabeta/CD19-depleted stem cell transplant. All receptors derive from a child younger than two with acute myeloid leukemia, due to receive a stem cell transplant.

In regard to this clonotype: A much larger clone sits a single nucleotide away, making a read error possible. The chain uses TRBV7-9 and TRBJ1-1; D not resolved. The ends were cut back, 7 bases at V and 4 bases at J, with 13 bases in the middle. Germline V lookup: CDR1 SEHNR, CDR2 FQNEAQ (reference sequence). The CDR3 consists of 13 residues. CDR3 nucleotides: TGTGCCAGCACCATAAACCCGGGCACTGAAGCTTTCTTT. This translates into CASTINPGTEAFF.

The sample holds many counts of this clonotype. The chain carries TRBV20-1 and TRBJ2-5; 9 bases match TRBD1. The CDR3 spans 14 residues. Germline CDR1 reads DFQATT; CDR2 reads SNEGSKA (reference sequence). After removal of 3 bases from V and 5 bases from J, the junction contained 7 bases not matched to a gene. CDR3 amino acids: CSARSGQGRETQYF. In nucleotides, the CDR3 is TGCAGTGCTAGGTCGGGACAGGGCAGGGAGACCCAGTACTTC.

This clonotype was seen at least ten times. J is TRBJ2-1 and V is TRBV12-3 or TRBV12-4; the match to TRBD2 covers 7 bases. The CDR3 extends over 15 amino acids. V was pared by 1 base and J by 4 bases, with 4 bases of the junction left unmatched. CDR3 amino acids: CASSLDGGGYNEQFF. CDR3 nucleotides: TGTGCCAGCAGTTTAGATGGCGGGGGATACAATGAGCAGTTCTTC.

This clonotype was recorded at least ten times. The J gene is TRBJ2-1, the V gene TRBV3-1; possibly TRBD1 for D (5 bases). Germline CDR1 is LGHDT and CDR2 is YNNKEL (reference sequence). Trimming shortened V by 4 bases and J by 2 bases, and 15 bases separated the two germline ends. The CDR3 spans 16 residues. Here the CDR3 reads CASSPPRPGTYNEQFF. The CDR3 nucleotides read TGTGCCAGCAGCCCACCCCGGCCAGGGACCTACAATGAGCAGTTCTTC.

This clonotype came up many times. V gene TRBV28 combines with J gene TRBJ1-4, with D perhaps TRBD1 (6 bases). CDR3 size: 15 residues. Germline CDR1 is MDHEN and CDR2 is SYDVKM. Trimming shortened V by 6 bases and J by 8 bases, and 19 bases separated the two germline ends. The CDR3 nucleotides are TGTGCCAGCAGCCGCCCTGGGGGCGTGGGGGAAAAACTGTTTTTT. Protein product: CASSRPGGVGEKLFF.

This clonotype was counted many times. The V and J genes are TRBV11-3 and TRBJ1-1; D may be TRBD1 (5 bases). The length of the CDR3 is 13 residues. The V end lost 5 bases, the J end lost 1 base, and 8 bases lay between the germline ends. Germline lookup yields CDR1 SGHNT and CDR2 YENEEA. Here the CDR3 DNA reads TGTGCCAGCAGCCAGGGATGGAACACTGAAGCTTTCTTT. This gives the protein CASSQGWNTEAFF.

This clonotype has a count of ten or more. The rearrangement links TRBV29-1 to TRBJ1-2, with D perhaps TRBD1 (6 bases). Per the germline V gene, CDR1 is SQVTM and CDR2 is ANQGSEA. The V end was cut by 5 bases, the J end by 6 bases, with 13 bases between. The CDR3 is 12 amino acids. The DNA of the CDR3 is TGCAGCGTTTACCCCGACAGGAATGGCTACACCTTC. Protein product: CSVYPDRNGYTF. Looking up the rest from reference TRBV29-1 and TRBJ1-2 gives the full variable domain: SAVISQKPSRDICQRGTSLTIQCQVDSQVTMMFWYRQQPGQSLTLIATANQGSEATYESGFVIDKFPISRPNLTFSTLTVSNMSPEDSSIYLCSVYPDRNGYTFGSGTRLTVV.

This clonotype was counted many times. The chain joins TRBV4-1 to TRBJ2-7, with 8 nucleotides matching TRBD1. The CDR3 spans 17 residues. V dropped 0 bases and J dropped 0; count of bases not matched to a gene: 7. Germline V gene sequence: CDR1 MGHRA, CDR2 YSYEKL. CDR3 nucleotides: TGCGCCAGCAGCCAAGAAGAGGTGACAGGGGTCTCCTACGAGCAGTACTTC. It specifies CASSQEEVTGVSYEQYF.

This clonotype came up many times. The rearrangement links TRBV7-9 to TRBJ2-7; D is possibly TRBD1 (6 bases). Germline CDR1 is SEHNR and CDR2 is FQNEAQ (reference sequence). CDR3 length equals 13 residues. V lost 6 bases and J lost 2, with 11 bases in between. CDR3 loop: CASSTGTTYEQYF. The CDR3 bases are TGTGCCAGCAGTACCGGGACAACCTACGAGCAGTACTTC.

This clonotype was observed at least ten times. J is TRBJ1-5 and V is TRBV12-3 or TRBV12-4; D uncertain. Trimming took off 8 bases at V and 4 bases at J, with 3 bases between the two ends. The CDR3 loop spans 10 amino acids. The CDR3 DNA sequence: TGTGCCAGCGGGAATCAGCCCCAGCATTTT. Translated: CASGNQPQHF.

This clonotype was counted many times. This sequence joins TRBV5-1 and TRBJ2-2, with a tentative D call TRBD2 (6 bases). V lost 2 bases and J lost 0, with 11 bases in between. Looked up from germline, CDR1 is SGHRS and CDR2 is YFSETQ. The CDR3 loop spans 16 amino acids. CDR3 amino acids: CASSFSSGANTGELFF. In nucleotides, the CDR3 is TGCGCCAGCAGCTTTAGTAGCGGAGCGAACACCGGGGAGCTGTTTTTT.

This clonotype was picked up a small number of times. J is TRBJ1-1 and V is TRBV20-1; D ambiguous. This CDR3 has 13 residues. Per the germline V gene, CDR1 is DFQATT and CDR2 is SNEGSKA (reference sequence). Trimming shortened V by 2 bases and J by 4 bases, and 11 bases separated the two germline ends. CDR3 amino acids: CSARYGRTTEAFF. CDR3 in DNA: TGCAGTGCTAGATATGGGAGGACCACTGAAGCTTTCTTT.

This clonotype was recorded many times. The CDR3 DNA is TGTGCCAGCAGCGCGGTAAACTCCTACAATGAGCAGTTCTTC. Amino acids: CASSAVNSYNEQFF. V and J are TRBV3-1 and TRBJ2-1; no clear D. This CDR3 is built from 14 residues. The germline CDR1 and CDR2 sequences are LGHDT and YNNKEL (reference sequence). Trimming pared 5 bases from V and 0 bases from J, leaving 8 bases between.

This clonotype was seen many times. The chain has TRBV20-1 and TRBJ1-5, with no clear D. This CDR3 is built from 12 residues. CDR1 is DFQATT and CDR2 is SNEGSKA in the germline V gene (reference sequence). Trimming pared 3 bases from V and 5 bases from J, leaving 8 bases between. Here the CDR3 reads CSASHSDQPQHF. The CDR3 DNA follows: TGCAGTGCTAGTCACAGCGATCAGCCCCAGCATTTT.

This clonotype showed up many times. The chain recombines TRBV29-1 with TRBJ1-5, with no clear D. Per the germline V gene, CDR1 is SQVTM and CDR2 is ANQGSEA. V lost 4 bases to trimming and J lost 5 bases, with 9 bases between them. The CDR3 totals 12 residues. The CDR3 protein is CSVGGVDQPQHF. The CDR3 DNA sequence: TGCAGCGTTGGGGGTGTGGATCAGCCCCAGCATTTT. Combining the CDR3 with reference TRBV29-1 and TRBJ1-5 gives the whole variable domain SAVISQKPSRDICQRGTSLTIQCQVDSQVTMMFWYRQQPGQSLTLIATANQGSEATYESGFVIDKFPISRPNLTFSTLTVSNMSPEDSSIYLCSVGGVDQPQHFGDGTRLSIL.

This clonotype was picked up many times. The chain is built from TRBV12-3 or TRBV12-4 and TRBJ2-1, with a possible D match to TRBD2 (5 bases). The CDR3 loop spans 14 amino acids. Trimming pared 7 bases from V and 10 bases from J, leaving 20 bases between. The CDR3 is CASTVEGSRREQFF. The CDR3 nucleotides read TGTGCCAGCACCGTCGAGGGATCGCGGCGAGAGCAGTTCTTC.

This clonotype turned up a few times. The chain carries TRBV15 and TRBJ2-7, with unresolved D. Looked up from germline, CDR1 is LNHNV and CDR2 is YYDKDF (reference sequence). CDR3 size: 12 residues. Trimming took 0 bases from V and 7 from J, leaving 7 bases between them. The CDR3 region is CATSRDRWEQYF. The CDR3 DNA reads TGTGCCACCAGCAGAGATCGATGGGAGCAGTACTTC.

This clonotype was seen many times. This chain links TRBV7-2 with TRBJ2-3; 11 positions match TRBD2. This CDR3 spans 19 amino acids. Trimming cost V 4 bases and J 5 bases; bases outside gene matches: 17. Per germline, CDR1 SGHTA and CDR2 FQGNSA. In DNA, the CDR3 is TGTGCCAGCAGCTCCTACCCCCTAGGACTAGCGGGTGGGGGAGATACGCAGTATTTT. It specifies CASSSYPLGLAGGGDTQYF.

This clonotype was detected ten times or more. The chain combines TRBV12-3 or TRBV12-4 with TRBJ1-1; unclear D gene. The CDR3 has 16 amino acids. Trimming took off 8 bases at V and 1 base at J, with 20 bases between the two ends. The CDR3 protein is CASRPGLLAGNTEAFF. The CDR3, as DNA: TGTGCCAGCCGACCGGGCCTCCTTGCCGGGAACACTGAAGCTTTCTTT.

This clonotype was seen repeatedly, ten times or more. The chain recombines TRBV6-6 with TRBJ2-1, with a weak D call TRBD1 (6 bases). The CDR3 runs 11 residues. Trimming stripped 0 bases from V and 12 bases from J, with 6 bases between. Germline CDR1 MNHNY, CDR2 SVGAGI (reference sequence). Here the CDR3 reads CASSYSTGQFF. CDR3 nucleotides: TGTGCCAGCAGTTACTCGACAGGGCAGTTCTTC.

The chain recombines TRBV2 with TRBJ1-4; 9 bases align to TRBD1. The CDR3 loop spans 15 amino acids. Unmatched junction bases numbered 4, after V lost 2 bases and J lost 6 bases. Looked up from germline, CDR1 is SNHLY and CDR2 is FYNNEI. The CDR3 loop is CASSESGQGYEKLFF. CDR3 DNA sequence: TGTGCCAGCAGTGAATCTGGACAGGGGTATGAAAAACTGTTTTTT.

This clonotype was picked up many times. This chain connects TRBV29-1 to TRBJ1-3; 8 bases align to TRBD1. After removal of 4 bases from V and 4 bases from J, the junction contained 6 bases not matched to a gene. This CDR3 is 14 amino acids long. Germline CDR1 and CDR2: SQVTM and ANQGSEA. This chain's CDR3 is CSVVKTGVGNTIYF. The CDR3 DNA is TGCAGCGTTGTAAAGACAGGGGTAGGAAACACCATATATTTT.

In this sample, this clonotype turned up many times. The chain employs TRBV7-9 and TRBJ1-5; D remains ambiguous. Germline CDR1 and CDR2: SEHNR and FQNEAQ (reference sequence). V shed 8 bases and J shed 4 bases, with 12 bases lying between them. The CDR3 loop spans 13 amino acids. CDR3 amino acids: CASQRTGNQPQHF. The CDR3 bases are TGTGCCAGCCAACGGACGGGTAATCAGCCCCAGCATTTT.

The V gene is TRBV6-2 or TRBV6-3, the J gene TRBJ1-1; D is unresolved. From germline, CDR1 is MNHEY and CDR2 SVGEGT. The V and J ends lost 4 bases and 8 bases respectively, with 11 bases between them. CDR3 size: 12 residues. The CDR3 DNA reads as TGTGCCAGCAGTTCTGGAGACCCCGAAGCTTTCTTT. This encodes CASSSGDPEAFF.

This clonotype appeared many times. In DNA form, the CDR3 reads TGCAGTGCTAGCCCCTTTACTAGCACAGATACGCAGTATTTT. Translating it yields CSASPFTSTDTQYF. This chain joins TRBV20-1 and TRBJ2-3; D is unclear. V was pared by 3 bases and J by 0 bases, with 10 bases between. The CDR3 covers 14 residues. The germline gives CDR1 DFQATT, CDR2 SNEGSKA (reference sequence).